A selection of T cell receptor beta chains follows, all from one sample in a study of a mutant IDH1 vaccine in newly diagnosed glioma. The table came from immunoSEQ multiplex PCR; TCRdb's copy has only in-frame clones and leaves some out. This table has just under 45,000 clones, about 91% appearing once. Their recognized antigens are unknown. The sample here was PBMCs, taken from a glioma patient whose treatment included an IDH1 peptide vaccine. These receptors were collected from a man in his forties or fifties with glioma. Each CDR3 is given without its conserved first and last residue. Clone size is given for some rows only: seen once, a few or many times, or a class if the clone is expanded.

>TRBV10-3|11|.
AISERDSYEQY
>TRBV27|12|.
ASRGTQQSYEQY
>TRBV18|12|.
ASSNTGGPYGYT
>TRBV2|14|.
ASSGAPPSGSETQY
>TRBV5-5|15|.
ASSFQYPQGWVDGYT
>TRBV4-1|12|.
ASSIRSLGEKLF
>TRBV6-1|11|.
ASRQGGSYEQY
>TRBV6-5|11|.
ASSSPDPDEQY
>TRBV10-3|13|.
AISDPDRNEGEQY
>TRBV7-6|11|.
ASSQSFQETQY
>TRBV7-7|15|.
ASSHRDRASGANVLT
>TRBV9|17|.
ASTTTPRRLLLGFYGYT
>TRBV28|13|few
ASSLSTGGSTEAF
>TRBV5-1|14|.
ASSLTGGGSNYGYT
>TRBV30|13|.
AWSGQGTPNQPQH
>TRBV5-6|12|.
ASSPGLGAYEQY
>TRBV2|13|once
ASSEDRGRMTEAF
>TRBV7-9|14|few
ASSLGQGFYNSPLH
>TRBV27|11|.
ASSSPGNYGYT
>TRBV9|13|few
ASSSPDRGQYGYT
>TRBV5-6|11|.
ASSFGSNQPQH
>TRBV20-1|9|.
SAERTEKLF
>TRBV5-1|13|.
ASSTGDSVNTEAF
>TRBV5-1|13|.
ASSSSAGEAYEQY
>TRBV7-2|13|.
ASSLYGLNTDTQY
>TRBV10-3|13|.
AISPMTDSGNTIY
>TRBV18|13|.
ASSTGQGLNNEQF
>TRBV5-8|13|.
ASSFSRFSYNEQF
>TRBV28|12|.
ASTRGGASHEQY
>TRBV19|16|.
ASSPLPPGYSSTDTQY
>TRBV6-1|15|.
ASSESLLAGGRNEQY
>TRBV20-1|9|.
SAYDRESYT
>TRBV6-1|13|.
ASRTLRGIVTEAF
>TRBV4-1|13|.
ASSQDSSDRAGAF
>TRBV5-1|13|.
ASSLLTTGNNEQF
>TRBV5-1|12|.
ASSAQGGVEKLF
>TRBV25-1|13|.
ASSDWQGAGNTIY
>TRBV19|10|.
ATSWDSHEAF
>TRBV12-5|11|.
ASAWGANTEAF
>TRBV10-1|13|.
ASSESAPLNYGYT
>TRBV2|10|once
ASEGGAREQY
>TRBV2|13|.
ARTTGDTITYGYT
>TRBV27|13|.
ASSFTSGNSYEQY
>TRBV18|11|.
AGSALEGSPLH
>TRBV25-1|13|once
ASSEYKTGNNEQY
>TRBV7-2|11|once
ASSPGARETQY
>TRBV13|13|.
ASSLGLAGTSGYT
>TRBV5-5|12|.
ASSPSPVDETQY
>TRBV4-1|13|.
ASSLQKGVAQWAF